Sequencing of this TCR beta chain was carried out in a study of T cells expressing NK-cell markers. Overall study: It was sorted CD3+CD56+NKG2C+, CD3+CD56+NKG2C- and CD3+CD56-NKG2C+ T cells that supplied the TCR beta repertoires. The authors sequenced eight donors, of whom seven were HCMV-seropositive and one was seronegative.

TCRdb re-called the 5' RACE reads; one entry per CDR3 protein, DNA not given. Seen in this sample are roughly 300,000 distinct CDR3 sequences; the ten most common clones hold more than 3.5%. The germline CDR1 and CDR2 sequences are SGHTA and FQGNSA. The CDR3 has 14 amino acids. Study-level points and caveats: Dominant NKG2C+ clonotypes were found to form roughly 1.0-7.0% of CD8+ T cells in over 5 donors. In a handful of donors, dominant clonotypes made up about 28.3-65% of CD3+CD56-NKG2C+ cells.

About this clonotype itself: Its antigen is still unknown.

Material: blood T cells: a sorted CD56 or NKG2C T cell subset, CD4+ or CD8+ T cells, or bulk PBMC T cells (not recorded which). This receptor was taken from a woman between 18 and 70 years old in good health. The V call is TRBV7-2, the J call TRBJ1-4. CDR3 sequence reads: CASSLVWSNEKLFF.